These 20 T cell receptor beta chains came from one sample sequenced in a study of CD8 T cells in Susac syndrome. The RNA, about 0.5 to 1 ug, was put through reverse transcription using random hexamers. TCRdb redid the calling of the immunoSEQ multiplex PCR reads with MiXCR, one entry per CDR3 protein. Among about 250,000 distinct CDR3 sequences listed, just under 95% were seen once. Material for sequencing was CD4+ T cells from PBMCs. These receptors originate from a human donor with multiple sclerosis.

V gene TRBV9 combines with J gene TRBJ2-7; D remains unclear. Germline CDR1 reads SGDLS; CDR2 reads YYNGEE. V was shortened by 4 bases and J by 3 bases, with 14 bases between the two germline ends. The CDR3 consists of 14 residues. The CDR3 reads CASSPRLGIYEQYF. The CDR3 coding sequence is TGTGCCAGCAGCCCCAGACTGGGGATCTACGAGCAGTACTTC. The whole variable domain, remainder taken from reference TRBV9 and TRBJ2-7, is DSGVTQTPKHLITATGQRVTLRCSPRSGDLSVYWYQQSLDQGLQFLIQYYNGEERAKGNILERFSAQQFPDLHSELNLSSLELGDSALYFCASSPRLGIYEQYFGPGTRLTVT.

V and J are TRBV28 and TRBJ2-7; 7 nucleotides line up with TRBD1. Trimming at V came to 4 bases and at J to 2 bases, leaving 5 bases not matched to a gene. Germline V lookup: CDR1 MDHEN, CDR2 SYDVKM. This CDR3 comprises 14 residues. The CDR3: CASSSSTGTYEQYF. Written as DNA, the CDR3 is TGTGCCAGCAGTTCATCGACAGGGACCTACGAGCAGTACTTC.

The CDR3 spells CASSLMTSGRAAKNIQYF. In nucleotides, the CDR3 is TGTGCCAGCAGCTTGATGACTAGCGGGAGGGCCGCCAAAAACATTCAGTACTTC. The J gene is TRBJ2-4, the V gene TRBV7-9; 14 bases match TRBD2. Germline V CDR1 and CDR2: SEHNR, FQNEAQ (reference sequence). The CDR3 consists of 18 residues. Trimming took 3 bases from V and 1 from J; bases not matched to a gene: 5.

This chain connects TRBV20-1 to TRBJ2-5; D is perhaps TRBD2 (6 bases). There are 17 residues in the CDR3. Germline CDR1 DFQATT, CDR2 SNEGSKA (reference sequence). Trimming shortened V by 3 bases and J by 1 base, and 21 bases separated the two germline ends. The chain's CDR3 is CSASRFEAVAVQETQYF. CDR3 nucleotide sequence: TGCAGTGCTAGCCGATTCGAGGCGGTAGCGGTCCAAGAGACCCAGTACTTC.

The chain recombines TRBV18 with TRBJ1-1; D unresolved. Trimming left V 0 bases short and J 1 base short, with 6 bases between. The germline V gene has CDR1 KGHSH and CDR2 LQKENI. This CDR3 region has 14 residues. CDR3 amino acids: CASSPPGPNTEAFF. The DNA for the CDR3 is TGTGCCAGCTCACCACCCGGGCCGAACACTGAAGCTTTCTTT.

A single count supports this clonotype. V usage is TRBV7-9 and J usage is TRBJ2-1; either TRBD1 or TRBD2 may supply D (5 bases each). CDR3 length equals 15 residues. CDR1 and CDR2 from the germline V gene are SEHNR and FQNEAQ (reference sequence). Trimming took 5 bases from V and 9 from J, leaving 20 bases between them. This chain's CDR3 is CASSVLDRGGGEQFF. In DNA form, the CDR3 reads TGTGCCAGCAGCGTACTCGACCGGGGCGGAGGTGAGCAGTTCTTC.

This chain joins TRBV30 and TRBJ2-2, with TRBD1 identical over 9 bases. CDR3 length: 14 residues. J lost 4 bases, V lost 4 bases, and 4 bases had no gene match. Looked up from germline, CDR1 is GTSNPN and CDR2 is SVGIG (reference sequence). The CDR3 DNA sequence: TGTGCCTGGAATGGACAGGGGTCCACCGGGGAGCTGTTTTTT. Translating it yields CAWNGQGSTGELFF.

The rearrangement uses TRBV7-9 and TRBJ2-7, with D possibly being TRBD2 (6 bases). The CDR3 has 16 residues. Trimming took off 2 bases at V and 4 bases at J, with 18 bases between the two ends. Germline CDR1 and CDR2: SEHNR and FQNEAQ (reference sequence). The CDR3 region has the DNA TGTGCCAGCAGCTTATCGCGAGGCGGGGTCGGGTACGAGCAGTACGTC. This gives the protein CASSLSRGGVGYEQYV.

V and J are TRBV7-2 and TRBJ1-2; D not resolved. This CDR3 spans 15 amino acids. Per the germline V gene, CDR1 is SGHTA and CDR2 is FQGNSA. The V and J ends lost 4 bases and 2 bases respectively, with 14 bases between them. The CDR3 loop reads CASSYSSLPNYGYTF. The CDR3 DNA reads TGTGCCAGCAGCTACAGCTCCTTGCCCAACTATGGCTACACCTTC.

The chain joins TRBV7-3 to TRBJ2-1, with D possibly being TRBD2 (5 bases). The CDR3 is 15 residues long. Germline V gene data show CDR1 as SGHTA and CDR2 as FQGTGA. Trimming took 5 bases from V and 3 from J, leaving 14 bases between them. CDR3 DNA: TGTGCCAGCAGCCATGCCCGGACTGACTACAATGAGCAGTTCTTC. Translated, it gives CASSHARTDYNEQFF. The variable domain in full, with the rest retrieved from reference TRBV7-3 and TRBJ2-1, is GAGVSQTPSNKVTEKGKYVELRCDPISGHTALYWYRQSLGQGPEFLIYFQGTGAADDSGLPNDRFFAVRPEGSVSTLKIQRTERGDSAVYLCASSHARTDYNEQFFGPGTRLTVL.

The rearrangement joins TRBV2 to TRBJ2-7, with D possibly TRBD2 on 6 matching bases. The CDR3 spans 16 residues. The V gene lost 6 bases and the J gene lost 0 bases, with 18 bases spanning the gap. Looked up from germline, CDR1 is SNHLY and CDR2 is FYNNEI. CDR3 DNA: TGTGCCAGCAGGCCGAGAGTCGGGGGAAGCTCCTACGAGCAGTACTTC. It translates to CASRPRVGGSSYEQYF.

In its sample, this clonotype was seen once. The chain couples TRBV25-1 to TRBJ2-7; 7 nucleotides line up with TRBD2. The germline V gene has CDR1 MGHDK and CDR2 SYGVNS. This CDR3 comprises 14 residues. J lost 2 bases, V lost 9 bases, and 10 bases had no gene match. In DNA form, the CDR3 reads TGTGCCAGTGGGGGGGAGAGTGCCCCCTACGAGCAGTACTTC. This sequence encodes CASGGESAPYEQYF.

J is TRBJ2-7 and V is TRBV6-1, with D unclear. Trimming cost V 7 bases and J 2 bases, with 12 bases left between them. This CDR3 region has 13 residues. Germline CDR1 MNHNS, CDR2 SASEGT. The CDR3 region is CASTKGSPYEQYV. The CDR3, as DNA: TGTGCCAGCACCAAGGGATCCCCCTACGAGCAGTACGTC.

This clonotype showed up just a few times. This chain joins TRBV7-9 and TRBJ1-2; no clear D. The CDR3 has 13 residues. Per germline, CDR1 SEHNR and CDR2 FQNEAQ (reference sequence). Trimming pared 2 bases from V and 10 bases from J, leaving 14 bases between. CDR3 sequence: CASSLSGGSDYTF. CDR3 coding DNA: TGTGCCAGCAGCTTATCGGGAGGTTCGGACTACACCTTC.

This sequence joins TRBV12-3 or TRBV12-4 and TRBJ1-1, with 8 positions matching TRBD1. Trimming at V came to 5 bases and at J to 1 base, leaving 15 bases not matched to a gene. This CDR3 is built from 18 residues. CDR3 DNA sequence: TGTGCCAGCAGTCCCCAGTCGGGCAGGGGGCGCGGGAACACTGAAGCTTTCTTT. It codes for CASSPQSGRGRGNTEAFF.

The chain employs TRBV3-1 and TRBJ1-5; D remains ambiguous. CDR3 size: 14 residues. Germline-derived CDR1 and CDR2 are LGHDT and YNNKEL (reference sequence). With 0 bases removed from V and 5 bases from J, the gap between germline ends came to 8 bases. CDR3 in DNA: TGTGCCAGCAGCCAAGATCTCAGTGATCAGCCCCAGCATTTT. Translated, it gives CASSQDLSDQPQHF.

The chain links TRBV5-4 to TRBJ2-3, with D unclear. This CDR3 is 14 amino acids long. V was pared by 0 bases and J by 2 bases, with 7 bases between. The germline V gene encodes CDR1 SGHNT and CDR2 YYREEE (reference sequence). In nucleotides, the CDR3 is TGTGCCAGCAGCTTGGCTCGGACCACAGATACGCAGTATTTT. Its protein product is CASSLARTTDTQYF.

In DNA, the CDR3 is TGTGCCAGCAGTTACTCGATTACCACCTCAGATTACGAGCAGTACTTC. Translated, it gives CASSYSITTSDYEQYF. This rearrangement joins TRBV6-5 to TRBJ2-7; no clear D. The germline gives CDR1 MNHEY, CDR2 SVGAGI. The CDR3 loop spans 16 amino acids. Trimming shortened V by 0 bases and J by 4 bases, and 16 bases separated the two germline ends.

The chain is built from TRBV29-1 and TRBJ1-2; 8 bases are shared with TRBD1. This CDR3 is 16 amino acids long. V lost 3 bases to trimming and J lost 3 bases; unmatched junction nucleotides: 12. CDR1 and CDR2 (germline): SQVTM, ANQGSEA. The DNA of the CDR3 is TGCAGCGTTGATGACCCGGGACAGGAAAGAGACTATGGCTACACCTTC. Translation gives CSVDDPGQERDYGYTF.

As DNA, the CDR3 is TGCGCCAGCTCGACCAGATCTGGGGCCAACGTCCTGACTTTC. Its translation: CASSTRSGANVLTF. The J gene is TRBJ2-6, the V gene TRBV5-1; D is unclear. Germline CDR1 is SGHRS and CDR2 is YFSETQ. V dropped 7 bases and J dropped 1 base, with 9 bases sitting between them. The CDR3 spans 14 residues.